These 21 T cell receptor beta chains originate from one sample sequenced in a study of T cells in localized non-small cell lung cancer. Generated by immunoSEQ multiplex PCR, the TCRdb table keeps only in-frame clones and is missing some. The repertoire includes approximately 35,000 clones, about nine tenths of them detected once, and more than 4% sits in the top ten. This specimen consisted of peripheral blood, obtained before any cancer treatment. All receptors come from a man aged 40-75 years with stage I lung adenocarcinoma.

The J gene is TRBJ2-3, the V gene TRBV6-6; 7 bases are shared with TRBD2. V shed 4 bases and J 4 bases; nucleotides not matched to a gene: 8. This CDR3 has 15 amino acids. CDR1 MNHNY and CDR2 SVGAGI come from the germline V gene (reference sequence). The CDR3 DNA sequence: TGTGCCAGCAGTTTCACTAGCGTCGGGTCAGATACGCAGTATTTT. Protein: CASSFTSVGSDTQYF.

CDR3 sequence: CASTNGDWYNEQFF. DNA of the CDR3: TGTGCCAGCACTAACGGGGACTGGTACAATGAGCAGTTCTTC. This chain links TRBV25-1 with TRBJ2-1; tentative D call: TRBD2 (6 bases). Germline CDR1 reads MGHDK; CDR2 reads SYGVNS. Trimming cost V 7 bases and J 4 bases, with 14 bases left between them. This CDR3 has 14 amino acids.

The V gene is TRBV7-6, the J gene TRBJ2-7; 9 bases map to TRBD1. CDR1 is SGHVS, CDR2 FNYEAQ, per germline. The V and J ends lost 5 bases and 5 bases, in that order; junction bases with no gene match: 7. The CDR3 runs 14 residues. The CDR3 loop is CASSPRTGDHEQYF. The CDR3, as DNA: TGTGCCAGCAGCCCGAGGACAGGGGACCACGAGCAGTACTTC.

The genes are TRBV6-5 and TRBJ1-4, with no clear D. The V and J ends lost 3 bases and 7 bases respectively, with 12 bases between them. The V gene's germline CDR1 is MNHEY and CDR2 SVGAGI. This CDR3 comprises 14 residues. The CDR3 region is CASSYSRMGEKLFF. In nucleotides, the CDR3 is TGTGCCAGCAGTTATTCGAGGATGGGTGAAAAACTGTTTTTT.

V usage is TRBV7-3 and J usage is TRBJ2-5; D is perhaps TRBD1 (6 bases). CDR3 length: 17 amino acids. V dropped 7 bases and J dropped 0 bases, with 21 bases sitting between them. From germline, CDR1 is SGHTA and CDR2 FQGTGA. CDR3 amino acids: CASTKGGPLKYQETQYF. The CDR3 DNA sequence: TGTGCCAGCACCAAAGGGGGACCCCTGAAGTACCAAGAGACCCAGTACTTC.

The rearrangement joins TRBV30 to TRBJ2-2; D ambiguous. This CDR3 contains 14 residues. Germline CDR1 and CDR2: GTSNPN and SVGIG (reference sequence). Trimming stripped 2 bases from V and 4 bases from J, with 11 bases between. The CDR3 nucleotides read TGTGCCTGGAGTCCGTCTGCGAGCACCGGGGAGCTGTTTTTT. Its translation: CAWSPSASTGELFF.

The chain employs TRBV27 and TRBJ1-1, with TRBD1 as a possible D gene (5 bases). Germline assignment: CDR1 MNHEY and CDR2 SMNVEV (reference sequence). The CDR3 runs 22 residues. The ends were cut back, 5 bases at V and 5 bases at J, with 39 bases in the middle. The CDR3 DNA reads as TGTGCCAGCAGTCAACATAATTTGAACGAGGGGTATTTGAGTTGGAGCAGTACTGAAGCTTTCTTT. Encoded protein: CASSQHNLNEGYLSWSSTEAFF.

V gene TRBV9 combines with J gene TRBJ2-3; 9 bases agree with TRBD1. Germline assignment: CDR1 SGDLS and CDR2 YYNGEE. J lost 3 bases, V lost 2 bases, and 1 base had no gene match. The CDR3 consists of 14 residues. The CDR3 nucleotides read TGTGCCAGCAGCGTGGGACAGGGTACAGATACGCAGTATTTT. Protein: CASSVGQGTDTQYF.

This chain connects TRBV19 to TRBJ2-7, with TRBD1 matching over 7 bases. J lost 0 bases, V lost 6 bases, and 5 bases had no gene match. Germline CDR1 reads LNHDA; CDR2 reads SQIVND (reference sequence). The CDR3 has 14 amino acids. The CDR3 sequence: CASSGDSYSYEQYF. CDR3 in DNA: TGTGCCAGTAGCGGGGACAGTTACTCCTACGAGCAGTACTTC.

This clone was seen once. The CDR3 nucleotides read TGCGCCAGCAATAATCTGGACAGAGATACGCAGTATTTT. Translation: CASNNLDRDTQYF. The rearrangement uses TRBV5-1 and TRBJ2-3, with D possibly matching TRBD1 (6 bases). CDR1 and CDR2 from the germline V gene are SGHRS and YFSETQ. The germline V and J ends were trimmed by 6 bases and 5 bases, with 13 bases remaining between them. This CDR3 has 13 amino acids.

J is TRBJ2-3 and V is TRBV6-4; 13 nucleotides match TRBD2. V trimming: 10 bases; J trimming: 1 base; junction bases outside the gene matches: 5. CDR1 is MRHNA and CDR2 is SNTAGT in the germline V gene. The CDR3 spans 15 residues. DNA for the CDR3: TGTGCCAAACCGACTAGCGGGGGGTGCACAGATACGCAGTATTTT. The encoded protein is CAKPTSGGCTDTQYF.

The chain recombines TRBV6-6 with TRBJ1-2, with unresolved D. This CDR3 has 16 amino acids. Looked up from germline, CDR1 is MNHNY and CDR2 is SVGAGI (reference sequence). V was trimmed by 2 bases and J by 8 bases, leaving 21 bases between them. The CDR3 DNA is TGTGCCAGCAGTTACCAAATTAGAATAGGACTGGACGGCTACACCTTC. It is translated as CASSYQIRIGLDGYTF.

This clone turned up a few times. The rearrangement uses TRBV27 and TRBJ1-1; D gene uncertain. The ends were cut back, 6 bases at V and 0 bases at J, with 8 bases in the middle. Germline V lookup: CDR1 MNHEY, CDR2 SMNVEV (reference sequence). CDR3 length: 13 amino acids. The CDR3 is CASSYTLNTEAFF. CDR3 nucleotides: TGTGCCAGCAGCTATACATTGAACACTGAAGCTTTCTTT.

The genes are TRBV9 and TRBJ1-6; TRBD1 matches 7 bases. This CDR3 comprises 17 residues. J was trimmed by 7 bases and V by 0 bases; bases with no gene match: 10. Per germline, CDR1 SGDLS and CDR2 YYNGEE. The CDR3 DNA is TGTGCCAGCAGCGTAGATTCGACAGGGCACCTGAATTCACCCCTCCACTTT. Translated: CASSVDSTGHLNSPLHF.

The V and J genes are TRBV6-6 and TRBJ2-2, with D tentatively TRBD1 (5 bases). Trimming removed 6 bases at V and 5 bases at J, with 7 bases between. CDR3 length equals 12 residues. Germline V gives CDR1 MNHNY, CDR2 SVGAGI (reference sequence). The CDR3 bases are TGTGCCAGCAGGCCAGGGACCGGGGAGCTGTTTTTT. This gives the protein CASRPGTGELFF.

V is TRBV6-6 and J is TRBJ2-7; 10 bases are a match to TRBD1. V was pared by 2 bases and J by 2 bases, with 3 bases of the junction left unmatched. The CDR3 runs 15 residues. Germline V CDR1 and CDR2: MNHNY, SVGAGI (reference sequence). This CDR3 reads CASSYIGQGAYEQYF. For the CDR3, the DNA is TGTGCCAGCAGTTACATCGGACAGGGGGCCTACGAGCAGTACTTC.

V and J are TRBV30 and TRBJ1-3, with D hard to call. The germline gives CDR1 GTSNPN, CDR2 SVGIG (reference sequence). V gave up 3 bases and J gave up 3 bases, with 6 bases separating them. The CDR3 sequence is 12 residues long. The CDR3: CAWRGIGNTIYF. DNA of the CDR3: TGTGCCTGGAGAGGAATTGGAAACACCATATATTTT. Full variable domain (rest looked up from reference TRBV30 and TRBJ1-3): SQTIHQWPATLVQPVGSPLSLECTVEGTSNPNLYWYRQAAGRGLQLLFYSVGIGQISSEVPQNLSASRPQDRQFILSSKKLLLSDSGFYLCAWRGIGNTIYFGEGSWLTVV.

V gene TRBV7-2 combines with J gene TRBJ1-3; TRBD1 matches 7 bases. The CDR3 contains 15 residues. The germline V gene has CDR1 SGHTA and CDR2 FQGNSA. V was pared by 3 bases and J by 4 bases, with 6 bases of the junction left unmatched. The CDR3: CASSFTTGSGNTIYF. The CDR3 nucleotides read TGTGCCAGCAGCTTCACGACAGGGTCGGGAAACACCATATATTTT.

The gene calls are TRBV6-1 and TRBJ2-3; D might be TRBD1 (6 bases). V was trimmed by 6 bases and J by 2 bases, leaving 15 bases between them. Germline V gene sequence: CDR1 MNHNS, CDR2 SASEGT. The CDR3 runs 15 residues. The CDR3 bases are TGTGCCAGCAGCACGGACAGACACCCCACAGATACGCAGTATTTT. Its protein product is CASSTDRHPTDTQYF.

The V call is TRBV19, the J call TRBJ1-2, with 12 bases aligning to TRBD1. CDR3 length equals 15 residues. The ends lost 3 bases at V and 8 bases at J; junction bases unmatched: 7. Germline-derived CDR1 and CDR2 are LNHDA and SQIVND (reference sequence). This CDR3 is CASSIFGTGGEGYTF. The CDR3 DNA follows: TGTGCCAGTAGTATTTTCGGGACAGGGGGCGAGGGCTACACCTTC. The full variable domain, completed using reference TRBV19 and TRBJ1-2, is DGGITQSPKYLFRKEGQNVTLSCEQNLNHDAMYWYRQDPGQGLRLIYYSQIVNDFQKGDIAEGYSVSREKKESFPLTVTSAQKNPTAFYLCASSIFGTGGEGYTFGSGTRLTVV.

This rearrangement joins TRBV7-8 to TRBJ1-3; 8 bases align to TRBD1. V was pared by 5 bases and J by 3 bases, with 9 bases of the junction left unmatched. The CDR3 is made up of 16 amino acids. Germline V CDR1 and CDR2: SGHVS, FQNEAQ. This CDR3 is CASSERTGTDGNTIYF. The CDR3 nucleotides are TGTGCCAGCAGCGAAAGGACAGGGACTGATGGAAACACCATATATTTT.